A selection of T cell receptor beta chains follows, all from one sample in a study of CD8 T cells in ankylosing spondylitis. Using its own MiXCR run on the 5' RACE reads, TCRdb lists one record per CDR3 protein. This table has about 110,000 distinct CDR3 sequences, 24% appearing once. The sequencing input was synovial fluid, either unsorted or a sorted T cell fraction (not recorded which). These receptors all stem from a male donor with ankylosing spondylitis. Each CDR3 is given with its conserved first and last residue. Each record gives: J gene, D gene, V gene, CDR3 protein. D genes are given only for firm matches.

j_gene: TRBJ2-5
d_gene: TRBD1
v_gene: TRBV4-2
CDR3aa: CASSQGQGDQETQYF

j_gene: TRBJ2-5
d_gene: .
v_gene: TRBV10-2
CDR3aa: CASIGAGSIKTQYF

j_gene: TRBJ2-1
d_gene: .
v_gene: TRBV6-4
CDR3aa: CASSPQHAYNEQFF

j_gene: TRBJ2-7
d_gene: .
v_gene: TRBV20-1
CDR3aa: CSASRQASNEQYF

j_gene: TRBJ2-3
d_gene: .
v_gene: TRBV20-1
CDR3aa: CSARDRVLPDTQYF

j_gene: TRBJ2-3
d_gene: .
v_gene: TRBV20-1
CDR3aa: CSARAQGPDTQYF

j_gene: TRBJ1-2
d_gene: .
v_gene: TRBV10-3
CDR3aa: CAMSEPLNYGYTF

j_gene: TRBJ2-5
d_gene: .
v_gene: TRBV29-1
CDR3aa: CSVEAFQETQYF

j_gene: TRBJ2-1
d_gene: .
v_gene: TRBV5-1
CDR3aa: CASSLRVGLNNEQFF

j_gene: TRBJ2-5
d_gene: TRBD2
v_gene: TRBV24-1
CDR3aa: CATSDSLAGETQYF

j_gene: TRBJ1-5
d_gene: .
v_gene: TRBV6-2/TRBV6-3
CDR3aa: CASRTDRNYQPQHF

j_gene: TRBJ1-2
d_gene: TRBD1
v_gene: TRBV5-1
CDR3aa: CASSSGTGGFGYTF

j_gene: TRBJ1-1
d_gene: .
v_gene: TRBV7-9
CDR3aa: CASSSSKTAEAFF

j_gene: TRBJ1-1
d_gene: .
v_gene: TRBV9
CDR3aa: CASSVGGQNTEAFF

j_gene: TRBJ2-2
d_gene: .
v_gene: TRBV12-3/TRBV12-4
CDR3aa: CASSFRVPNTGELFF

j_gene: TRBJ2-1
d_gene: TRBD1
v_gene: TRBV7-9
CDR3aa: CASIAGDRAEYNEQFF

j_gene: TRBJ2-3
d_gene: .
v_gene: TRBV12-5
CDR3aa: CASVSRGSDTQYF

j_gene: TRBJ2-1
d_gene: .
v_gene: TRBV2
CDR3aa: CASTLRRGGENEQFF

j_gene: TRBJ2-1
d_gene: .
v_gene: TRBV24-1
CDR3aa: CATSGINEQFF

j_gene: TRBJ2-5
d_gene: TRBD1
v_gene: TRBV20-1
CDR3aa: CSVWTGGYGGQYF

j_gene: TRBJ2-1
d_gene: .
v_gene: TRBV4-2
CDR3aa: CASSQESRTFNEQFF

j_gene: TRBJ1-5
d_gene: TRBD1
v_gene: TRBV5-1
CDR3aa: CASSEDREQPQHF

j_gene: TRBJ2-1
d_gene: TRBD1
v_gene: TRBV10-3
CDR3aa: CAITLDRSFNEQFF

j_gene: TRBJ2-1
d_gene: .
v_gene: TRBV6-2/TRBV6-3
CDR3aa: CASSYSSGGYSYNEQFF

j_gene: TRBJ2-5
d_gene: TRBD1
v_gene: TRBV5-1
CDR3aa: CASSFTPGTGDGETQYF

j_gene: TRBJ2-1
d_gene: .
v_gene: TRBV29-1
CDR3aa: CSVQGQRAREQFF

j_gene: TRBJ1-2
d_gene: TRBD1
v_gene: TRBV11-2
CDR3aa: CASSQTGGVVGYTF

j_gene: TRBJ1-1
d_gene: TRBD1
v_gene: TRBV28
CDR3aa: CASSLEQGTTEAFF

j_gene: TRBJ2-1
d_gene: .
v_gene: TRBV7-9
CDR3aa: CASSLDQRTVEQFF

j_gene: TRBJ1-1
d_gene: .
v_gene: TRBV7-2
CDR3aa: CASSLGGMNTEAFF

j_gene: TRBJ1-1
d_gene: TRBD1
v_gene: TRBV18
CDR3aa: CASSLTGEVGNTEAFF

j_gene: TRBJ1-5
d_gene: .
v_gene: TRBV20-1
CDR3aa: CSAERQSNQPQHF

j_gene: TRBJ2-1
d_gene: TRBD2
v_gene: TRBV2
CDR3aa: CASSVQGAGLTSHNEQFF

j_gene: TRBJ1-5
d_gene: .
v_gene: TRBV5-1
CDR3aa: CASSLGSSFGNQPQHF

j_gene: TRBJ2-7
d_gene: .
v_gene: TRBV5-1
CDR3aa: CASSRTPESYEQYF

j_gene: TRBJ1-5
d_gene: .
v_gene: TRBV3-1
CDR3aa: CASSQDGQGLYQPQHF

j_gene: TRBJ2-2
d_gene: .
v_gene: TRBV12-3/TRBV12-4
CDR3aa: CASSLVGGGGELFF

j_gene: TRBJ2-1
d_gene: TRBD2
v_gene: TRBV3-1
CDR3aa: CASSQDRRTSGRIYNEQFF

j_gene: TRBJ2-3
d_gene: .
v_gene: TRBV30
CDR3aa: CAWSVGNTQYF

j_gene: TRBJ2-3
d_gene: TRBD2
v_gene: TRBV29-1
CDR3aa: CSVPGLAGSTDTQYF

j_gene: TRBJ2-6
d_gene: .
v_gene: TRBV10-3
CDR3aa: CAISESGAAGGANVLTF

j_gene: TRBJ1-1
d_gene: .
v_gene: TRBV15
CDR3aa: CATSVSWNTEAFF

j_gene: TRBJ1-6
d_gene: .
v_gene: TRBV5-1
CDR3aa: CASSTNSEGGGPLHF

j_gene: TRBJ2-3
d_gene: .
v_gene: TRBV11-3
CDR3aa: CASSLGLRTRDTQYF

j_gene: TRBJ2-1
d_gene: TRBD2
v_gene: TRBV20-1
CDR3aa: CSARTSGQYNEQFF

j_gene: TRBJ2-2
d_gene: TRBD1
v_gene: TRBV20-1
CDR3aa: CSARDQTGGPGELFF

j_gene: TRBJ2-1
d_gene: TRBD2
v_gene: TRBV20-1
CDR3aa: CSAPGGLAGYNEQFF

j_gene: TRBJ2-3
d_gene: .
v_gene: TRBV4-1
CDR3aa: CASSLLGEDTQYF

j_gene: TRBJ2-3
d_gene: TRBD1
v_gene: TRBV6-1
CDR3aa: CASSPDRAREDTQYF

j_gene: TRBJ2-7
d_gene: TRBD1
v_gene: TRBV2
CDR3aa: CASSAGQAPYEQYF

j_gene: TRBJ2-3
d_gene: TRBD2
v_gene: TRBV20-1
CDR3aa: CSAPGLPTWGSQYF

j_gene: TRBJ2-4
d_gene: .
v_gene: TRBV12-3/TRBV12-4
CDR3aa: CASTEGGAKNIQYF

j_gene: TRBJ2-2
d_gene: .
v_gene: TRBV12-3/TRBV12-4
CDR3aa: CASSLSSRNTGELFF

j_gene: TRBJ1-1
d_gene: .
v_gene: TRBV11-3
CDR3aa: CASSLGGGSTEAFF

j_gene: TRBJ1-4
d_gene: .
v_gene: TRBV20-1
CDR3aa: CSTPGPDVGNEKLFF

j_gene: TRBJ2-2
d_gene: TRBD1
v_gene: TRBV11-1
CDR3aa: CASSFSGGWLFF

j_gene: TRBJ2-7
d_gene: .
v_gene: TRBV7-9
CDR3aa: CASSWDNSYEQYF

j_gene: TRBJ2-7
d_gene: TRBD1
v_gene: TRBV25-1
CDR3aa: CASSESADRAVEQYF

j_gene: TRBJ2-1
d_gene: TRBD1
v_gene: TRBV11-3
CDR3aa: CASSSTGGAYNEQFF